The subject of this entry is one TCR beta chain. TCRdb's table, derived via immunoSEQ multiplex PCR, lists solely in-frame clones and lacks some. The sample yields over a million clones, around 82% seen once. This CDR3 spans 15 amino acids. Trimming took off 6 bases at V and 5 bases at J, with 14 bases between the two ends. The germline CDR1 and CDR2 sequences are MNHEY and SVGAGI. This sample is drawn from a study of shared clonotypes between healthy human individuals. This clonotype was sampled from a man between 18 and 29 years old in good health. Some clones in this sample may be carry-over from other donors' samples. The V call is TRBV6-5, the J call TRBJ1-6; D might be TRBD1 (6 bases). What was sequenced was memory CD4+ T cells from PBMCs. The subset: CD45RA-negative fraction. CDR3 nucleotides: TGTGCCAGCAGCGATAGGGGGGCGGATAATTCACCCCTCCACTTT. Translated, it gives CASSDRGADNSPLHF.